This T cell receptor (beta chain) stems from a study of T cell responses to AZD1222 COVID-19 vaccine. Study-level findings and limits: The study reported that nearly half of spike-specific TCRs target unmutated variant regions.

Sequencing used immunoSEQ multiplex PCR; TCRdb keeps in-frame clones, though not all of them. The sample has over 80,000 clones, approximately 90% seen once; the top ten hold around 8%. This clone appeared once. Antigen specificity is unknown. With V trimmed by 3 bases and J by 0 bases, 1 base remained unmatched. CDR3 length: 16 residues. Germline loops: CDR1 KGHDR, CDR2 SFDVKD. The sample in question was peripheral blood, obtained 28 days after the second AZD1222 dose. The sequence came from an adult who received the AZD1222 COVID-19 vaccine. The genes are TRBV24-1 and TRBJ2-2; 9 nucleotides line up with TRBD2. The CDR3 protein is CATSDTSGSNTGELFF. Here the CDR3 DNA reads TGTGCCACCAGTGATACTAGCGGGTCGAACACCGGGGAGCTGTTTTTT.